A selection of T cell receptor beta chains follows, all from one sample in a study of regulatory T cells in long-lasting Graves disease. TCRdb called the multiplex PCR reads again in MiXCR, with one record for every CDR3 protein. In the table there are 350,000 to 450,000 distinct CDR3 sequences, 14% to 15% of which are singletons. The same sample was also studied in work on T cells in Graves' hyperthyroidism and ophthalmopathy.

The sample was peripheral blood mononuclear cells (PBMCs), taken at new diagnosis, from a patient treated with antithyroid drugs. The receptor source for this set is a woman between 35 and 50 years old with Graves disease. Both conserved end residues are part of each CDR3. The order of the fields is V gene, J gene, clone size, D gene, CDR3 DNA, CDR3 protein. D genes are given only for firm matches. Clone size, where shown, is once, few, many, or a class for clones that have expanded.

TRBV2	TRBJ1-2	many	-	TGTGCCAGCAGTGTGGTTTTCCAGGGAGATGGCTACACCTTC	CASSVVFQGDGYTF
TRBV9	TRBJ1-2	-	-	TGTGCCAGCAGCGTAGCTAAACAGCTTAACTATGGCTACACCTTC	CASSVAKQLNYGYTF
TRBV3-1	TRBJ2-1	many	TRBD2	TGTGCCAGCAGCCAAACAGGCCTAGCGGGAGCTTGGGTCAATGAGCAGTTCTTC	CASSQTGLAGAWVNEQFF
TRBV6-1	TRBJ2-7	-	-	TGTGCTCTGCGACTACTACCGGGCCACTCCTACGAGCAGTACTTC	CALRLLPGHSYEQYF
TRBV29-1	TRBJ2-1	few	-	TGCAGCGTTGAAGCTGGGATGAGCTCCTACAATGAGCAGTTCTTC	CSVEAGMSSYNEQFF
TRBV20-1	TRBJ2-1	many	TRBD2	TGCAGTGCCCTGACTAGCGGAGGGGGTGAGCAGTTCTTC	CSALTSGGGEQFF
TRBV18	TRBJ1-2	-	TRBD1	TGTGCCAGCTCACCAAGACAGGGGGCTGTGTTTGGCTACACCTTC	CASSPRQGAVFGYTF
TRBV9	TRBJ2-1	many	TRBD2	TGTGCCAGCAGCGTAGTTTCCAGCGGGAGAAATCACAATGAGCAGTTCTTC	CASSVVSSGRNHNEQFF
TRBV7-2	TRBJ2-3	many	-	TGTGCCAGCAGCCCCAGTTCCAGCCTAAATACGCAGTATTTT	CASSPSSSLNTQYF
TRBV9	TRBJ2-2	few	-	TGTGCCAGCGCTTACGGGATTTTCAACACCGGTGGGGAGCTGTTTTTT	CASAYGIFNTGGELFF